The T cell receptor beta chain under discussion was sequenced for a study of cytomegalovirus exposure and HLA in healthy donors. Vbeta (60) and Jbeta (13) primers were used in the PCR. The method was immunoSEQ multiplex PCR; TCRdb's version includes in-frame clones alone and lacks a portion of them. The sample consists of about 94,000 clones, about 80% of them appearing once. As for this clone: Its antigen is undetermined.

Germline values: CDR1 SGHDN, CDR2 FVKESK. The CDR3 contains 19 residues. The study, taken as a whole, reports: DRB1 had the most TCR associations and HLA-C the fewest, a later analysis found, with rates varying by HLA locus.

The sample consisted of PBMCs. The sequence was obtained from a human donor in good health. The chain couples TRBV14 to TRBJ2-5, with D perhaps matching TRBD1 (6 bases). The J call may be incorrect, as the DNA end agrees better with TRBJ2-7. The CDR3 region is CASSHQIGAAQGELVEQYF. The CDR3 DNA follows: TGTGCCAGCAGCCACCAAATCGGGGCCGCACAGGGAGAGTTAGTCGAGCAGTACTTC.